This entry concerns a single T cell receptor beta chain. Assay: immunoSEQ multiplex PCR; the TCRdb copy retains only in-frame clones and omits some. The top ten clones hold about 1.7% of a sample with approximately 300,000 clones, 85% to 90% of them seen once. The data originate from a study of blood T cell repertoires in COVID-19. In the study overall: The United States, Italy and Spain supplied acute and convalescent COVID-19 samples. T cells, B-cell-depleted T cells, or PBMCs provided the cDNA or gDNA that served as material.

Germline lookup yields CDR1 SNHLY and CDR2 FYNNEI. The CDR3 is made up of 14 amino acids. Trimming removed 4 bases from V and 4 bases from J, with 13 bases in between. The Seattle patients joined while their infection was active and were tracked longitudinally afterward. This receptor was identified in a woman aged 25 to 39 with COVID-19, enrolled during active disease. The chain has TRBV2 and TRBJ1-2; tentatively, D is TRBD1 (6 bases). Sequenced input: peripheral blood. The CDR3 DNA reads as TGTGCCAGCAGTGCGGACAGTTCCTCCTATGGCTACACCTTC. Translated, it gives CASSADSSSYGYTF.